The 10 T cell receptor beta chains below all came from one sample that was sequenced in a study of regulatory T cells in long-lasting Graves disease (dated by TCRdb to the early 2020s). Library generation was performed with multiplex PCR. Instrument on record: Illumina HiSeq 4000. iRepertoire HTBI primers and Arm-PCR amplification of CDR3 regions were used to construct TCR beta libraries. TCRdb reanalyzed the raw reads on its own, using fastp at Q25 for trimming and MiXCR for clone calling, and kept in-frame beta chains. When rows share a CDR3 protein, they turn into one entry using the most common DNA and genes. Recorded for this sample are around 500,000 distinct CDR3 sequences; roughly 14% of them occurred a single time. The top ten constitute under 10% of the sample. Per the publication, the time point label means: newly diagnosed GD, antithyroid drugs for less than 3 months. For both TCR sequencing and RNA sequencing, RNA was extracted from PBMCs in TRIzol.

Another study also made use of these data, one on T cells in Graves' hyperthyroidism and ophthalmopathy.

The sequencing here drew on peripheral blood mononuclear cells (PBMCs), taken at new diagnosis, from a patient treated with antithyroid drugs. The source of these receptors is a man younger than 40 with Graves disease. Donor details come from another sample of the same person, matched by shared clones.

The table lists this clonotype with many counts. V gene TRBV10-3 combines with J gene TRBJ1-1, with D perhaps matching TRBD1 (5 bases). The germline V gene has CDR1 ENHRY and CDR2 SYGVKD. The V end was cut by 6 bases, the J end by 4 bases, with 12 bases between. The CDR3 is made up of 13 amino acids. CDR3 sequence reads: CAISRGEVTEAFF. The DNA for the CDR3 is TGTGCCATCAGCCGGGGCGAGGTCACTGAAGCTTTCTTT.

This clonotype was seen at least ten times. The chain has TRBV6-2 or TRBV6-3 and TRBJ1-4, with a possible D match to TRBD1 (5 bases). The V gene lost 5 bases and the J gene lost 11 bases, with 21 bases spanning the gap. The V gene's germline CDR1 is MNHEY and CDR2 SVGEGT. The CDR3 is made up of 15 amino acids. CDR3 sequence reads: CASSTSGPRGGKLFF. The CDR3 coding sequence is TGTGCCAGCAGTACCTCGGGCCCGCGTGGGGGGAAACTGTTTTTT.

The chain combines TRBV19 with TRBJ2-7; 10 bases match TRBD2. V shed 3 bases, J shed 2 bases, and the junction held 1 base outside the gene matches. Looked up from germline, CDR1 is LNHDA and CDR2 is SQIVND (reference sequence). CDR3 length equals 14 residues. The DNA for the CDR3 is TGTGCCAGTAGTATTCTAGCGGGAGCCTACGAGCAGTACTTC. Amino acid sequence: CASSILAGAYEQYF. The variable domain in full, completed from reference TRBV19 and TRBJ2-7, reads DGGITQSPKYLFRKEGQNVTLSCEQNLNHDAMYWYRQDPGQGLRLIYYSQIVNDFQKGDIAEGYSVSREKKESFPLTVTSAQKNPTAFYLCASSILAGAYEQYFGPGTRLTVT.

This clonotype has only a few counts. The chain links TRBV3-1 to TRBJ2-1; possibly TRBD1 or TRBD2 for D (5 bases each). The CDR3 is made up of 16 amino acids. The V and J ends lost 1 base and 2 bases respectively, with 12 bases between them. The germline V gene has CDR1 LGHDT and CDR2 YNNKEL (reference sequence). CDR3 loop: CASSQGPVGAYNEQFF. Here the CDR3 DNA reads TGTGCCAGCAGCCAAGGACCCGTGGGGGCCTACAATGAGCAGTTCTTC.

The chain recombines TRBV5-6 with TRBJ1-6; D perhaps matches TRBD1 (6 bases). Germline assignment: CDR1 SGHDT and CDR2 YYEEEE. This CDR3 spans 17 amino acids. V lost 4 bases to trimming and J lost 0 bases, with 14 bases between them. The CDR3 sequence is CASSERTASSYNSPLHF. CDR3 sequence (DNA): TGTGCCAGCAGCGAAAGGACAGCGAGCTCCTATAATTCACCCCTCCACTTT.

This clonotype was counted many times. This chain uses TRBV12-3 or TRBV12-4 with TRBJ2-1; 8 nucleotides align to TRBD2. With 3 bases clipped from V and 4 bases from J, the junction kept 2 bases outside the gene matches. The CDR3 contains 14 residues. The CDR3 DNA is TGTGCCAGCAGTTTCAGCGGGGGATACAATGAGCAGTTCTTC. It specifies CASSFSGGYNEQFF.

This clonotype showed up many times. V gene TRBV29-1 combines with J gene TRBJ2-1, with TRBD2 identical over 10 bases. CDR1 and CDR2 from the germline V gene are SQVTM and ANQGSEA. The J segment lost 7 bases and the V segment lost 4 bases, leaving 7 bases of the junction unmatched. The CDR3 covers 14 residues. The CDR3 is CSVGSSGRTNEQFF. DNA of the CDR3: TGCAGCGTTGGGTCTAGCGGGAGAACGAATGAGCAGTTCTTC.

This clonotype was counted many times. The CDR3 spells CAISESGLDIGELFF. CDR3 DNA sequence: TGTGCCATCAGTGAGTCCGGTCTAGACATCGGGGAGCTGTTTTTT. J is TRBJ2-2 and V is TRBV10-3; D call uncertain. The germline V gene encodes CDR1 ENHRY and CDR2 SYGVKD. V was trimmed by 0 bases and J by 7 bases, leaving 12 bases between them. The CDR3 extends over 15 amino acids.

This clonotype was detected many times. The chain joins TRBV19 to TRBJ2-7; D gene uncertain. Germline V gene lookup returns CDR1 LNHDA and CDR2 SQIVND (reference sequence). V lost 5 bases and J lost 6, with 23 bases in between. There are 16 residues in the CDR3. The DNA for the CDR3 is TGTGCCAGTAGTCCAACCCAACGGGTAGAAGGCCGCGAGCAGTACTTC. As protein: CASSPTQRVEGREQYF.

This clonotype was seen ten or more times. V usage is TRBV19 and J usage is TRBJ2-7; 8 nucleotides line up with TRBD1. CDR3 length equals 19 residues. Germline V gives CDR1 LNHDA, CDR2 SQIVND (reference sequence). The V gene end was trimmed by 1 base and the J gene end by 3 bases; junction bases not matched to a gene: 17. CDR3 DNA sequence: TGTGCCAGTAGTATAGTGGCGGTAGGACAGGGAGAAGGGGACTACGAGCAGTACTTC. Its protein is CASSIVAVGQGEGDYEQYF.